This TCR beta chain originates from a study of OX40 agonist ivuxolimab in advanced cancers. Study-level background: Patients enrolled in dose escalation were diagnosed with hepatocellular carcinoma, melanoma, renal cell or head and neck cancer.

Remarks on this clone: Its antigen is not known.

V lost 1 base to trimming and J lost 2 bases; unmatched junction nucleotides: 5. Germline CDR1 LGHNA, CDR2 YSLEER. The CDR3 length is 18 residues. The repertoire was sequenced with immunoSEQ multiplex PCR; TCRdb's copy has only in-frame clones and lacks some. The sample carries about 84,000 clones, about 90% recorded once. The study's findings and limits: Several nonresponders also turned out to have low normalized T-cell clonal expansion. The study found that CD8+ T cells averaged more expanded clones than CD4+. Relatively little clonal expansion, among the lowest observed, appeared in partial responders at 0.1-3.0 mg/kg.

The sequence was collected from an adult with an advanced solid tumor such as melanoma, head and neck, liver or kidney cancer. The input for sequencing was CD4+ or CD8+ T cells sorted from blood, taken in a trial of the OX40 agonist ivuxolimab. The chain employs TRBV4-3 and TRBJ2-6; 10 bases line up with TRBD1. The CDR3 DNA reads TGCGCCAGCAGCCAAGCCGGGACAGGGGCAGCTGGGGCCAACGTCCTGACTTTC. Its protein is CASSQAGTGAAGANVLTF.